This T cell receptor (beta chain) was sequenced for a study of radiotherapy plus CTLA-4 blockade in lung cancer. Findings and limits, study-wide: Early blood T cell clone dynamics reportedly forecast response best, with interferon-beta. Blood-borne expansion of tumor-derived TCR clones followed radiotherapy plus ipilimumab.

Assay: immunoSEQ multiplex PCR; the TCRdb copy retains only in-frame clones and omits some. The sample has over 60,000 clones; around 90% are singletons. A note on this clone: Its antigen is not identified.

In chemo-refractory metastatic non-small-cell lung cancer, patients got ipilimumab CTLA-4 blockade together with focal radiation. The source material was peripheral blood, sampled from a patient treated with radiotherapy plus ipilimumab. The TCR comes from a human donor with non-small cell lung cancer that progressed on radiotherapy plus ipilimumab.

CDR3 in DNA: TGTGCCAGCAGTTTACGGGCCGAGGAGCAGTTCTTC. Its protein product is CASSLRAEEQFF. The J gene is TRBJ2-1, the V gene TRBV28; no clear D. Germline lookup yields CDR1 MDHEN and CDR2 SYDVKM. The CDR3 loop spans 12 amino acids. V was pared by 2 bases and J by 10 bases, with 9 bases between.